This T cell receptor (beta chain) was captured by sequencing in a study of blood T cell repertoires in COVID-19. Study overall: Acute-phase and convalescent COVID-19 samples originated in the United States, Italy and Spain. PBMCs, B-cell-depleted T cells, or T cells provided the cDNA or gDNA that made up the material.

This clone was found a few times. Germline V CDR1 and CDR2: SGHRS, YFSETQ. Trimming removed 4 bases from V and 6 bases from J, with 13 bases in between. The length of the CDR3 is 13 residues. Authors' data handling: Amplification with reference gene primers provided the estimates of nucleated cell counts. Using immunoSEQ multiplex PCR, the repertoire was profiled, and TCRdb retains in-frame clones only, with some absent. V, J and clone size were drawn from that table, and D and trimming were deduced from the DNA. The sample contains about 47,000 clones, around 83% of which appear only once. The chain employs TRBV5-1 and TRBJ1-2; the D gene is possibly TRBD1 (6 bases). The TCR sequence derives from a man aged 60 to 69 with active COVID-19. The sequenced sample consisted of peripheral blood. CDR3: CASSVQGTDGYTF. CDR3 DNA sequence: TGCGCCAGCAGCGTACAGGGAACGGATGGCTACACCTTC.